Listed below are T cell receptor beta chains from one sample, sequenced in a study of blood T cell repertoires in COVID-19. Clones were read by immunoSEQ multiplex PCR, and TCRdb kept only the in-frame ones, dropping some. This table holds about 83,000 clones, around 83% found once. Sequences were obtained from peripheral blood. These receptors all come from a woman older than 75 in a cohort sampled during active or convalescent COVID-19. Both conserved end residues are part of each CDR3. A D gene is named only where the DNA matches it firmly. A clone size is listed for some rows: how often the clone was seen (once, few, many), or a class if it is expanded.

V gene,D gene,clone size,J gene,CDR3 protein,CDR3 DNA
TRBV7-2,NA,NA,TRBJ2-7,CASSRTTYEQYF,TGTGCCAGCAGCAGGACTACTTACGAGCAGTACTTC
TRBV9,TRBD2,NA,TRBJ2-1,CASSVSSSGSSYNEQFF,TGTGCCAGCAGCGTCTCCTCTAGCGGGAGCTCCTACAATGAGCAGTTCTTC
TRBV27,NA,NA,TRBJ2-1,CASSSPTGISYNEQFF,TGTGCCAGCAGTTCGCCAACAGGAATATCCTACAATGAGCAGTTCTTC
TRBV5-4,NA,NA,TRBJ1-4,CASSDGSGMNEKLFF,TGTGCCAGCAGCGACGGGTCTGGAATGAACGAAAAACTGTTTTTT
TRBV5-1,NA,NA,TRBJ2-7,CASSREAASYEQYF,TGCGCCAGCAGCAGGGAGGCTGCCTCCTACGAGCAGTACTTC
TRBV20-1,NA,NA,TRBJ1-1,CSATDSEAFF,TGCAGTGCTACAGACAGTGAAGCTTTCTTT
TRBV28,TRBD2,NA,TRBJ2-7,CASSPTSVGSYEQYF,TGTGCCAGCAGCCCGACTAGCGTAGGATCCTACGAGCAGTACTTC
TRBV4-2,TRBD2,NA,TRBJ2-1,CASSQARTSVYNEQFF,TGTGCCAGCAGCCAAGCACGGACTAGCGTTTACAATGAGCAGTTCTTC
TRBV6-5,TRBD1,NA,TRBJ1-1,CASRDSGQGVRAFF,TGTGCCAGCAGGGATTCGGGACAGGGAGTTCGAGCTTTCTTT
TRBV24-1,TRBD1,NA,TRBJ2-4,CATSSGGNIQYF,TGTGCCACCAGTTCAGGGGGAAACATTCAGTACTTC
TRBV11-2,TRBD1,NA,TRBJ1-1,CASSISTGAVTEAFF,TGTGCCAGCAGCATCTCGACAGGGGCGGTCACTGAAGCTTTCTTT
TRBV18,NA,NA,TRBJ1-5,CASSQSPQGGSQPQHF,TGTGCCAGCTCACAATCCCCACAGGGCGGCTCACAGCCCCAGCATTTT
TRBV6-1,TRBD2,NA,TRBJ2-2,CASSEMRASGNTGELFF,TGTGCCAGCAGTGAAATGCGGGCTAGCGGAAACACCGGGGAGCTGTTTTTT
TRBV24-1,TRBD1,NA,TRBJ1-2,CATSEPRETGVYGYTF,TGTGCCACCAGTGAACCCAGAGAGACAGGGGTCTATGGCTACACCTTC
TRBV20-1,TRBD1,NA,TRBJ1-2,CSASLGQGSNYGYTF,TGCAGTGCTAGTCTGGGACAGGGATCTAACTATGGCTACACCTTC
TRBV6-6,NA,NA,TRBJ1-1,CASSYGPGKNTEAFF,TGTGCCAGCAGTTACGGGCCAGGAAAGAACACTGAAGCTTTCTTT
TRBV3-1/TRBV3-2,TRBD1,NA,TRBJ1-2,CASAIQGAQDFYGYTF,TGTGCCAGCGCCATACAGGGGGCGCAAGACTTCTATGGCTACACCTTC
TRBV5-1,TRBD2,NA,TRBJ2-7,CASRMTGGTRNEQYF,TGCGCCAGCCGCATGACTGGAGGGACTAGGAACGAGCAGTACTTC
TRBV5-5,NA,NA,TRBJ2-2,CAGGRGSSTGELFF,TGTGCCGGCGGAAGGGGGTCGAGCACCGGGGAGCTGTTTTTT
TRBV5-1,NA,NA,TRBJ2-5,CASSLGGTPTPIYQETQYF,TGCGCCAGCAGCTTGGGTGGGACTCCAACTCCCATTTACCAAGAGACCCAGTACTTC
TRBV19,NA,NA,TRBJ1-3,CASSPGGPGSGNTIYF,TGTGCCAGTAGCCCCGGGGGGCCCGGCTCTGGAAACACCATATATTTT
TRBV29-1,TRBD1,NA,TRBJ2-5,CSGRQGAGQYF,TGCAGCGGTAGACAGGGGGCGGGCCAGTACTTC
TRBV20-1,TRBD1,once,TRBJ1-2,CSASNPGQGSYGYTF,TGCAGTGCTAGTAACCCGGGACAGGGGTCCTATGGCTACACCTTC
TRBV6-1,TRBD2,NA,TRBJ2-5,CASRELGTSAYQETQYF,TGTGCCAGCAGGGAATTGGGGACTAGCGCCTACCAAGAGACCCAGTACTTC
TRBV7-6,NA,NA,TRBJ1-4,CASSLSPAGEKLFF,TGTGCCAGCAGCTTAAGTCCGGCGGGTGAAAAACTGTTTTTT
TRBV13,NA,NA,TRBJ1-5,CASSEQGPGQPQHF,TGTGCCAGCAGCGAACAGGGACCCGGACAGCCCCAGCATTTT
TRBV5-1,NA,NA,TRBJ2-2,CASSSYDTGELFF,TGCGCCAGCAGCTCCTACGACACCGGGGAGCTGTTTTTT
TRBV6-2/TRBV6-3,NA,NA,TRBJ1-1,CASSYPRQMNTEAFF,TGTGCCAGCAGTTACCCCAGACAGATGAACACTGAAGCTTTCTTT
TRBV5-1,NA,NA,TRBJ1-1,CASSPDRYSTEAFF,TGCGCCAGCAGCCCCGACAGGTATAGCACTGAAGCTTTCTTT
TRBV6-6,NA,few,TRBJ2-4,CASSPRLGVIAKNIQYF,TGTGCCAGCAGTCCCAGACTAGGGGTAATAGCCAAAAACATTCAGTACTTC
TRBV29-1,NA,NA,TRBJ2-6,CSVASFTGANVLTF,TGCAGCGTTGCCAGTTTCACTGGGGCCAACGTCCTGACTTTC
TRBV11-2,NA,NA,TRBJ2-3,CASSLSLIQTQYF,TGTGCCAGCAGCCTATCCCTGATACAGACGCAGTATTTT
TRBV18,NA,few,TRBJ1-2,CASSRERYGYTF,TGTGCCAGCTCACGAGAGCGGTATGGCTACACCTTC
TRBV3-1/TRBV3-2,TRBD2,NA,TRBJ2-1,CASSLLEREGLFNEQFF,TGTGCCAGCAGCCTCCTGGAACGGGAGGGCCTTTTCAATGAGCAGTTCTTC
TRBV30,TRBD1,NA,TRBJ1-1,CAWSVPGQGYRVTFF,TGTGCCTGGAGTGTACCGGGACAGGGTTATCGGGTGACTTTCTTT
TRBV3-1/TRBV3-2,NA,NA,TRBJ2-3,CASSPRPSLSTDTQYF,TGTGCCAGCAGCCCAAGACCTAGTTTAAGCACAGATACGCAGTATTTT
TRBV7-9,TRBD2,NA,TRBJ2-5,CASSLSAGGQETQYF,TGTGCCAGCAGCTTGTCGGCGGGGGGTCAAGAGACCCAGTACTTC
TRBV6-5,NA,NA,TRBJ1-1,CASNPAVNTEAFF,TGTGCCAGCAACCCTGCGGTGAACACTGAAGCTTTCTTT
TRBV7-8,NA,NA,TRBJ2-1,CASSLGLGGNEQFF,TGTGCCAGCAGCTTAGGACTAGGAGGCAATGAGCAGTTCTTC
TRBV6-5,NA,NA,TRBJ2-3,CASSLPMTDTQYF,TGTGCCAGCAGTCTACCTATGACAGATACGCAGTATTTT
TRBV12-5,NA,NA,TRBJ1-5,CASGLPPGGAQHF,TGTGCTAGTGGTTTGCCCCCCGGGGGGGCCCAGCATTTT
TRBV30,NA,NA,TRBJ2-5,CAWGPDQETQYF,TGTGCCTGGGGACCGGACCAAGAGACCCAGTACTTC
TRBV2,TRBD2,NA,TRBJ2-2,CASNLAGVSTGELFF,TGTGCCAGCAACCTAGCGGGAGTCTCAACCGGGGAGCTGTTTTTT
TRBV11-2,TRBD1,NA,TRBJ1-1,CASSPFPGTGGWTEAFF,TGTGCCAGCAGCCCATTCCCCGGGACAGGGGGATGGACTGAAGCTTTCTTT
TRBV2,NA,few,TRBJ2-2,CASKEAGELFF,TGTGCCAGCAAAGAGGCCGGGGAGCTGTTTTTT
TRBV19,NA,few,TRBJ1-6,CASSPLIEAPLHF,TGTGCCAGTAGTCCGCTCATCGAGGCACCCCTCCACTTT
TRBV24-1,TRBD2,NA,TRBJ2-3,CATSDPGRGTDTQYF,TGTGCCACCAGTGATCCCGGGAGGGGCACAGATACGCAGTATTTT
TRBV7-6,NA,few,TRBJ1-6,CASSFQRGFNSPLHF,TGTGCCAGCAGCTTTCAACGAGGGTTCAATTCACCCCTCCACTTT
TRBV11-3,NA,NA,TRBJ2-1,CASSERVLYNEQFF,TGTGCCAGCAGCGAACGGGTGCTATACAATGAGCAGTTCTTC
TRBV7-7,TRBD2,NA,TRBJ2-1,CASSSLPLAGVAYNEQFF,TGTGCTAGCAGCTCCCTCCCCTTAGCGGGAGTGGCCTACAATGAGCAGTTCTTC
TRBV7-8,TRBD2,NA,TRBJ2-6,CASRAGVSGANVLTF,TGTGCCAGCAGGGCGGGGGTCTCTGGGGCCAACGTCCTGACTTTC
TRBV5-4,NA,NA,TRBJ2-1,CASSLWRDPNEQFF,TGTGCCAGCAGCTTGTGGCGGGATCCCAATGAGCAGTTCTTC
TRBV7-6,NA,once,TRBJ2-1,CASSRRGGSYNEQFF,TGTGCCAGCAGCCGCCGGGGTGGCTCCTACAATGAGCAGTTCTTC
TRBV28,NA,few,TRBJ2-1,CASSLGNGGEQFF,TGTGCCAGCAGTTTGGGCAACGGAGGTGAGCAGTTCTTC
TRBV6-6,TRBD1,NA,TRBJ1-2,CASSYSRNRGDYGYTF,TGTGCCAGCAGTTACTCGAGAAACAGGGGAGACTATGGCTACACCTTC
TRBV19,TRBD2,NA,TRBJ2-2,CATSFAGGNTGELFF,TGTGCCACCTCCTTTGCGGGAGGGAACACCGGGGAGCTGTTTTTT
TRBV7-2,NA,NA,TRBJ1-1,CASSGGGNTEAFF,TGTGCCAGCAGCGGGGGGGGAAACACTGAAGCTTTCTTT
TRBV19,NA,NA,TRBJ1-5,CASRGEYSNQPQHF,TGTGCCAGTAGAGGGGAATATAGCAATCAGCCCCAGCATTTT
TRBV11-3,NA,NA,TRBJ1-2,CASSVRGLGYTF,TGTGCCAGCAGCGTGCGGGGCCTCGGCTACACCTTC